Below, one T cell receptor (beta chain) is given with its context. The target of this receptor is not known. Base qualities were left out, and no much larger clone turns up one base away. RNA was extracted using the RNeasy kit, and about 0.5 to 1 ug of the RNA was reverse transcribed with random hexamers. The immunoSEQ multiplex PCR assay, covering 54 Vbeta and 13 Jbeta segments, was used to amplify TCR beta CDR3 regions. To correct PCR amplification bias, a synthetic template baseline was used for both primer optimization and computational correction. Per the original workflow: Reads were annotated to V, D and J genes according to IMGT and were analyzed with immunoSEQ Analyzer, with only productive sequences retained. To calculate clonality, Shannon entropy was normalized by log2 of the number of productive unique sequences and then subtracted from one. Public and private clones were assessed among the 100 most prevalent clones of each patient and control. A clone was defined as Susac-specific if it was absent from the healthy and MS cohorts, from roughly 980 published viral clones and from other ImmuneACCESS disease sequences. TCRdb cleaned the public reads at Q25 with fastp, built clones with MiXCR and kept in-frame beta chains. Entries that share a CDR3 protein sequence are merged under the most common genes and DNA. These V and J calls are TCRdb output, not the study's own analysis. The sample table shows approximately 170,000 distinct CDR3 sequences, and about 90% are seen once. Around 0.075% of the sample is taken by the ten largest.

The entry originates in a study of CD8 T cells in Susac syndrome (dated by TCRdb to between 2017 and 2020). Background for the entire study: The study used repertoire sequencing to test whether antigen drove CD8+ T cell activation and differentiation in Susac syndrome. Points the paper makes about the study in general: The number of individuals in the TCR sequencing and HLA analysis was recognized as being relatively small.

High-throughput TCR beta sequencing profiled peripheral blood CD8+ and CD4+ T cells from healthy donors, Susac syndrome patients and multiple sclerosis patients. The healthy donors served as controls matched for age and sex. Bulk CD8+ and CD4+ T cells were purified by magnetic negative isolation, while CD8+ TEMRA cells were enriched using FACS. Blood was drawn into EDTA tubes, processed within 24 hours, and PBMCs were isolated by density gradient centrifugation. PBMCs destined for TCR sequencing were cryopreserved in liquid nitrogen and later thawed in a 37 °C water bath. The sorted or isolated CD4+, CD8+ and CD8+ TEMRA cells had a purity of 90% or higher. The CDR3 runs 15 amino acids, cysteine and phenylalanine included. Left in the record is the CDR3 DNA by itself, 45 bases read in frame from the first base. CDR1 and CDR2, per the germline V gene (reference sequence), are DFQATT and SNEGSKA. V is clipped by 7 bases and J by 4 bases, and the sequence between their germline boundaries is 22 bases long.

The chain is made from TRBV20-1 and TRBJ2-5; no D segment can be confidently identified. Specimen: CD4+ T cells from PBMCs. This receptor was identified in a human donor in good health. CDR3 region: CSVIDQEKGGETQYF. The DNA is TGCAGTGTTATAGATCAGGAAAAGGGCGGAGAGACCCAGTACTTC.